These 8 T cell receptor beta chains were sequenced from one sample in a study of blood T cells in healthy people across ages. Alongside a J-beta primer mix, a sample-barcoded 5' primer served in a second PCR lasting about 7 to 12 cycles. MiXCR, applied by TCRdb to the 5' RACE reads, yields one record per CDR3 protein. The repertoire has approximately 830,000 distinct CDR3 sequences, less than 80% of them found once; the top ten carry around a quarter. Sequencing was done on a sample of blood. The receptors stem from a man aged 25-45 years in good health.

The sample holds a few counts of this clonotype. CDR3 nucleotide sequence: TGCGCCAGCAGCCAAGGGGCCGGGACAGGGGGCTACGAGCAGTACTTC. This translates into CASSQGAGTGGYEQYF. The chain couples TRBV4-3 to TRBJ2-4; TRBD1 agrees at 11 bases. The J call may be mistaken, given a closer DNA end match to TRBJ2-7. The CDR3 runs 16 residues. Germline values: CDR1 LGHNA, CDR2 YSLEER.

This sequence joins TRBV7-3 and TRBJ2-5; the D call may be TRBD1 or TRBD2 (5 bases each). Gene TRBJ2-7 matches the end of the DNA better, so the J call may be wrong. CDR3 length: 13 amino acids. The germline V gene encodes CDR1 SGHTA and CDR2 FQGTGA. CDR3 loop: CASRPGTHYEQYF. The CDR3 DNA is TGTGCCAGCAGACCCGGGACCCACTACGAGCAGTACTTC.

The chain uses TRBV7-8 and TRBJ1-4; D possibly corresponds to TRBD1 (5 bases). In germline, CDR1 is SGHVS, CDR2 FQNEAQ. The V end was cut by 5 bases, the J end by 3 bases, with 13 bases between. There are 15 residues in the CDR3. CDR3 region: CASSRAGVANEKLFF. Written as DNA, the CDR3 is TGTGCCAGCAGCCGAGCGGGGGTGGCTAATGAAAAACTGTTTTTT.

The chain recombines TRBV3-1 with TRBJ1-1; D gene unclear. This CDR3 contains 14 residues. The V end was cut by 6 bases, the J end by 11 bases, with 22 bases between. Germline V CDR1 and CDR2: LGHDT, YNNKEL (reference sequence). CDR3 sequence: CASSQAHFGEKAFF. The CDR3 nucleotides are TGTGCCAGCAGTCAGGCCCACTTTGGGGAGAAGGCTTTCTTT.

V is TRBV12-3 or TRBV12-4 and J is TRBJ2-3; D uncertain. The CDR3 extends over 12 amino acids. The V and J ends lost 3 bases and 15 bases respectively, with 16 bases between them. The CDR3 nucleotides are TGTGCCAGCAGTTTCAGTACAGATACGGAATATTTT. Its translation is CASSFSTDTEYF.

CDR3 sequence (DNA): TGTGCCAGCAGCTTTCTTCCGGGACAGGGATTCGCCTACGAGCAGTACTTC. Translated: CASSFLPGQGFAYEQYF. V is TRBV7-9 and J is TRBJ2-7, with 9 bases matching TRBD1. The CDR3 loop spans 17 amino acids. V shed 3 bases, J shed 2 bases, and the junction held 11 bases outside the gene matches. In germline, CDR1 is SEHNR, CDR2 FQNEAQ (reference sequence).

This clonotype showed up just a few times. The chain recombines TRBV6-5 with TRBJ2-7; tentative D call: TRBD2 (6 bases). Trimming left V 1 base short and J 2 bases short, with 9 bases between. This CDR3 contains 14 residues. Germline CDR1 MNHEY, CDR2 SVGAGI. CDR3 nucleotide sequence: TGTGCCAGCAGTTACTGGGGGGTAACCTACGAGCAGTACTTC. This translates into CASSYWGVTYEQYF.

This clonotype was seen a single time. The chain has TRBV27 and TRBJ1-1; no definite D call. V gave up 6 bases and J gave up 4 bases, with 9 bases separating them. The length of the CDR3 is 12 residues. Per germline, CDR1 MNHEY and CDR2 SMNVEV (reference sequence). The CDR3 DNA follows: TGTGCCAGCAGGGGAAGGGCCACTGAAGCTTTCTTT. Translated: CASRGRATEAFF.